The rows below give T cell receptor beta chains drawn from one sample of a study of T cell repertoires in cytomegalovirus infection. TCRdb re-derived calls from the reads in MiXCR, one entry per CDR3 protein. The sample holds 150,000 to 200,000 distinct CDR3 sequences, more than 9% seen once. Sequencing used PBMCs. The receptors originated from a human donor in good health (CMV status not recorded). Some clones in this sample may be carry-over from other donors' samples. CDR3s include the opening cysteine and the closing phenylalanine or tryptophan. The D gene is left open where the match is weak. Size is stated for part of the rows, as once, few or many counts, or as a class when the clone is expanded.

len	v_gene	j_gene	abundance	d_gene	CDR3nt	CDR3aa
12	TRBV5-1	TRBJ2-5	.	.	TGCGCCAGCAGCCTCTCAATGGGGACCCAGTACTTC	CASSLSMGTQYF
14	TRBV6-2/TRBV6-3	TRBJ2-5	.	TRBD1	TGTGCCAGCAACACAGGGGGCTTAGGCGAGACCCAGTACTTC	CASNTGGLGETQYF
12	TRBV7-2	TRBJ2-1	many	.	TGTGCCAGCAGCTTAATCAACAATGAGCAGTTCTTC	CASSLINNEQFF
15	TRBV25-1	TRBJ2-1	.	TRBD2	TGTGCCAGCAGTGAATCGGGACTAGGGACCAATGAGCAGTTCTTC	CASSESGLGTNEQFF
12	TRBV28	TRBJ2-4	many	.	TGTGCCAGCAGAGGCAGGGAAAACATTCAGTACTTC	CASRGRENIQYF
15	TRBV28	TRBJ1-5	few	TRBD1	TGTGCCAGCAGTCGCCGGACAGGAGAGAATCAGCCCCAGCATTTT	CASSRRTGENQPQHF
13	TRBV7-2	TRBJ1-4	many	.	TGTGCCAGCAGCCCGGGACCTCTGGGGGAACTGTTTTTT	CASSPGPLGELFF
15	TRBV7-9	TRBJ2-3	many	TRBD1	TGTGCCAGCAGCTTAGTGAGACAGGGAAGCGATACGCAGTATTTT	CASSLVRQGSDTQYF
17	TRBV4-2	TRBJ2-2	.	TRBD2	TGTGCCAGCAGCCAAAGCGGGAGCGAATCGAACACCGGGGAGCTGTTTTTT	CASSQSGSESNTGELFF
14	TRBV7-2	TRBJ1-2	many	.	TGTGCCAGCAGCTTTTCCAGACTTAACTATGGCTACACCTTC	CASSFSRLNYGYTF
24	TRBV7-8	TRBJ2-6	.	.	TGTGCCAGCAGCTCCCTTATACCCACGTGGCGGTCCGGGGCGTCTAGCTCTGGGGCCAACGTCCTGACTTTC	CASSSLIPTWRSGASSSGANVLTF
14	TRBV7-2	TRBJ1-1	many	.	TGTGCCAGCAGCTTGGGAGCCCACCCCCCTGAAGCTTTCTTT	CASSLGAHPPEAFF
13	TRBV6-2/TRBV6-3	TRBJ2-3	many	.	TGTGCCAGCAGTTACTCGAGTGCGGGGGCCGAGGATTTT	CASSYSSAGAEDF
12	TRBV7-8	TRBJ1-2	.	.	TGTGCCAGCAGCTTAGTTGGACAGGGCTACACCTTC	CASSLVGQGYTF